One and the same sample provided the 12 T cell receptor beta chains below, sequenced in a study of cytomegalovirus exposure and HLA in healthy donors. PCR was performed using 60 Vbeta and 13 Jbeta primers. Sequencing used immunoSEQ multiplex PCR; TCRdb keeps in-frame clones, though not all of them. The sample records about 190,000 clones, roughly 81% being singletons. Input material: PBMCs. These receptors were obtained from a woman younger than 45 in good health and CMV-seropositive.

A single count supports this clone. A junction boundary mismatches the germline segment, possibly from a read error. This chain links TRBV5-6 with TRBJ2-7, with TRBD2 matching over 9 bases. The length of the CDR3 is 16 residues. The V gene's germline CDR1 is SGHDT and CDR2 YYEEEE. Here the CDR3 DNA reads TGTGCCAGCAGCTTGTATAGTGGACTAGCGAGATACGGGCAGTACTTC. The encoded protein is CASSLYSGLARYGQYF.

This clone was seen only once. This chain uses TRBV6-1 with TRBJ2-7; 14 positions match TRBD2. The CDR3 is 15 residues long. Germline-derived CDR1 and CDR2 are MNHNS and SASEGT. Trimming removed 4 bases from V and 2 bases from J; junction bases left unmatched: 1. CDR3 nucleotides: TGTGCCAGCAGTGGACTAGCGGGAGGGACCTACGAGCAGTACTTC. Residues: CASSGLAGGTYEQYF.

The chain couples TRBV14 to TRBJ2-7; 13 bases match TRBD2. The germline V gene has CDR1 SGHDN and CDR2 FVKESK. With 4 bases clipped from V and 1 base from J, the junction kept 10 bases outside the gene matches. This CDR3 is 18 amino acids long. The CDR3, as DNA: TGTGCCAGCAGCCCCAGGACTAGCGGGAGTCAGCTGTCCTACGAGCAGTACTTC. Protein product: CASSPRTSGSQLSYEQYF.

This clone showed up just once. The CDR3 protein is CASSLGLAGNGQYF. CDR3 nucleotide sequence: TGTGCCAGCAGCTTAGGACTAGCGGGGAACGGGCAGTACTTC. The V gene is TRBV13, the J gene TRBJ2-7, with 10 bases that match TRBD2. Germline V gene sequence: CDR1 PRHDT, CDR2 FYEKMQ (reference sequence). J was trimmed by 9 bases and V by 0 bases; bases with no gene match: 5. This CDR3 is built from 14 residues.

The sample holds a few counts of this clone. V gene TRBV5-1 combines with J gene TRBJ2-7; no reliable D call. The germline gives CDR1 SGHRS, CDR2 YFSETQ. The germline V and J ends were trimmed by 6 bases and 1 base, with 11 bases remaining between them. CDR3 size: 13 residues. The CDR3 loop reads CASTSGLSYEQYF. DNA of the CDR3: TGCGCCAGCACCTCCGGTTTATCCTACGAGCAGTACTTC.

In its sample, this clone was seen many times. The gene calls are TRBV15 and TRBJ2-1; D gene ambiguous. Germline assignment: CDR1 LNHNV and CDR2 YYDKDF (reference sequence). V was clipped by 5 bases and J by 7 bases, with 12 bases between them. The CDR3 extends over 13 amino acids. DNA for the CDR3: TGTGCCACCAGCGTGGGCGAATCTAATGAGCAGTTCTTC. Encoded protein: CATSVGESNEQFF.

The CDR3 DNA reads TGTGCCAGCAGTCGTGGGGACAGGGGAGGAGAGACCCAGTACTTC. Translation gives CASSRGDRGGETQYF. The rearrangement uses TRBV2 and TRBJ2-5; 10 nucleotides line up with TRBD1. CDR3 length equals 15 residues. Germline CDR1 and CDR2: SNHLY and FYNNEI. V shed 5 bases, J shed 4 bases, and the junction held 7 bases outside the gene matches.

The CDR3 sequence is CASSTLNGQYEQYF. The DNA of the CDR3 is TGCGCCAGCAGCACCCTTAATGGACAGTACGAGCAGTACTTC. The J gene is TRBJ2-7, the V gene TRBV5-1, with a weak D call TRBD1 (6 bases). This CDR3 region has 14 residues. Germline V gene lookup returns CDR1 SGHRS and CDR2 YFSETQ. Trimming pared 4 bases from V and 4 bases from J, leaving 15 bases between.

This rearrangement joins TRBV6-5 to TRBJ1-5; 9 positions agree with TRBD1. The CDR3 consists of 15 residues. Per germline, CDR1 MNHEY and CDR2 SVGAGI. V shed 5 bases, J shed 4 bases, and the junction held 6 bases outside the gene matches. In DNA, the CDR3 is TGTGCCAGCAGTACAGGGGGCGCGGGGAATCAGCCCCAGCATTTT. As protein: CASSTGGAGNQPQHF.

This clone has only a few counts. The chain carries TRBV15 and TRBJ2-7; 8 nucleotides line up with TRBD2. Unmatched junction bases numbered 14, after V lost 5 bases and J lost 2 bases. Germline V CDR1 and CDR2: LNHNV, YYDKDF (reference sequence). The CDR3 runs 17 residues. The CDR3 DNA is TGTGCCACCAGCCCGGGACTAGATGGTTCAGGCGCCTACGAGCAGTACTTC. It yields the protein CATSPGLDGSGAYEQYF. Based on the CDR3 plus reference TRBV15 and TRBJ2-7, the full variable domain is DAMVIQNPRYQVTQFGKPVTLSCSQTLNHNVMYWYQQKSSQAPKLLFHYYDKDFNNEADTPDNFQSRRPNTSFCFLDIRSPGLGDTAMYLCATSPGLDGSGAYEQYFGPGTRLTVT.

The chain carries TRBV29-1 and TRBJ2-3; TRBD2 matches 8 bases. The trim removed 0 bases at V and 9 bases at J, leaving 14 bases unmatched. In germline, CDR1 is SQVTM, CDR2 ANQGSEA. The CDR3 spans 16 residues. The CDR3 DNA reads TGCAGCGTTGAAGATCTCAGGACTAGCAGGGGAGACACGCAGTATTTT. Amino acids: CSVEDLRTSRGDTQYF.

The chain couples TRBV20-1 to TRBJ1-1, with 8 nucleotides matching TRBD1. V was clipped by 5 bases and J by 5 bases; unmatched bases: 1. Germline loops: CDR1 DFQATT, CDR2 SNEGSKA (reference sequence). The CDR3 totals 11 residues. The DNA of the CDR3 is TGCAGTGCTGGACAGGGAACTGAAGCTTTCTTT. It encodes CSAGQGTEAFF.